This T cell receptor beta chain was found in a study of T cells in Graves' hyperthyroidism and ophthalmopathy. Study overall: Upon initial diagnosis and before any treatment, peripheral blood was collected.

General study findings and limits: Stable hyperthyroidism was separated from ophthalmopathy by a model based on 13 V-J features.

On this clonotype itself: Its antigen is unknown.

V gave up 2 bases and J gave up 7 bases; unmatched junction bases: 13. The CDR3 totals 17 residues. The V gene's germline CDR1 is SGHRS and CDR2 YFSETQ. Using RNA transcripts as the source, TCR beta CDR3 regions were amplified. The HTBI primer set drove a first-round RT-PCR of the TCR CDR3. TCRdb analysed the multiplex PCR reads with MiXCR anew, one entry per CDR3 protein. The sample lists about 300,000 distinct CDR3 sequences; roughly a fifth were seen once. This clonotype was obtained from a man in his forties or fifties with Graves' ophthalmopathy. This sequence joins TRBV5-1 and TRBJ2-1; TRBD1 aligns across 9 bases. Input material: blood. The CDR3: CASSFSQGAATPNEQFF. DNA for the CDR3: TGCGCCAGCAGCTTTTCACAGGGGGCCGCGACCCCTAATGAGCAGTTCTTC. Based on the CDR3 plus reference TRBV5-1 and TRBJ2-1, the full variable domain is KAGVTQTPRYLIKTRGQQVTLSCSPISGHRSVSWYQQTPGQGLQFLFEYFSETQRNKGNFPGRFSGRQFSNSRSEMNVSTLELGDSALYLCASSFSQGAATPNEQFFGPGTRLTVL.